This T cell receptor (beta chain) is drawn from a study of CD8 T cells in Susac syndrome. General study points: The authors acknowledged that the study's TCR sequencing and HLA analysis involved relatively few individuals.

A remark on this clonotype: Its antigen remains unknown.

Germline V gene sequence: CDR1 SGHNT, CDR2 YYREEE (reference sequence). The length of the CDR3 is 15 residues. Germline trimming cut 1 base from V and 2 bases from J; bases unmatched to any gene: 3. The RNA, roughly 0.45 to 1 ug, was put through reverse transcription using random hexamers. MiXCR was run by TCRdb on the immunoSEQ multiplex PCR reads, yielding one entry per CDR3 protein. The table shows 170,000 or so distinct CDR3 sequences, with roughly 92% occurring only once. Purification of the CD8+ and CD4+ T cells relied on negative isolation, and TEMRA cells underwent FACS enrichment. The chain links TRBV5-4 to TRBJ2-7, with 10 bases fitting TRBD2. The receptor was isolated from a human donor with multiple sclerosis. Sequencing was done on a sample of CD4+ T cells from PBMCs. The CDR3 DNA follows: TGTGCCAGCAGCTTGAGGCTAGCGGGAGCCTACGAGCAGTACTTC. Translating it yields CASSLRLAGAYEQYF.